Listed below are T cell receptor beta chains from one sample, sequenced in a study of tumor-infiltrating lymphocytes in primary liver carcinoma. Each CDR3 protein is one row after TCRdb ran MiXCR on the multiplex PCR reads. This sample has about 84,000 distinct CDR3 sequences, with 55% to 85% found just once. The specimen sequenced was liver tumor tissue from sampling region 1. Receptors were obtained from a man aged 35-49 years with primary liver carcinoma and hepatitis B virus infection. Both conserved end residues are part of each CDR3. D genes are given only for firm matches. Only some rows state a clone size, as once, few, many or a class for expanded clones.

d_call: TRBD2
clone_size: many
v_call: TRBV30
j_call: TRBJ2-7
cdr3_aa: CAWSRGTSGEQYF
cdr3_nt: TGTGCCTGGAGTCGGGGGACTAGCGGTGAGCAGTACTTC

d_call: .
clone_size: .
v_call: TRBV6-5
j_call: TRBJ1-1
cdr3_aa: CASTPHRLGKGLNTGTFF
cdr3_nt: TGTGCCAGCACCCCGCACAGGTTGGGGAAGGGGCTGAACACTGGAACTTTCTTT

d_call: TRBD2
clone_size: few
v_call: TRBV6-5
j_call: TRBJ2-3
cdr3_aa: CPSSALAGGRDTQNF
cdr3_nt: TGTCCCAGCAGTGCCCTAGCGGGAGGAAGGGATACGCAGAATTTT

d_call: .
clone_size: .
v_call: TRBV4-1
j_call: TRBJ2-7
cdr3_aa: CASSQDHSGRHEQYF
cdr3_nt: TGCGCCAGCAGTCAAGATCATAGTGGGAGGCACGAGCAGTACTTC

d_call: .
clone_size: .
v_call: TRBV7-8
j_call: TRBJ2-7
cdr3_aa: CTSSGDKSYEQYF
cdr3_nt: TGTACCAGCAGCGGGGACAAGTCCTACGAGCAGTACTTC

d_call: .
clone_size: .
v_call: TRBV10-3
j_call: TRBJ1-3
cdr3_aa: CATRDGGLFANTIYF
cdr3_nt: TGTGCCACCCGAGACGGGGGGCTTTTTGCAAACACCATATACTTT

d_call: .
clone_size: medium-sized
v_call: TRBV2
j_call: TRBJ1-6
cdr3_aa: CASEETPNSPLHF
cdr3_nt: TGTGCCAGCGAGGAAACCCCCAATTCACCCCTCCACTTT

d_call: .
clone_size: .
v_call: TRBV6-5
j_call: TRBJ1-5
cdr3_aa: CASRTAGFNQPRHF
cdr3_nt: TGTGCCAGCAGGACAGCGGGCTTTAATCAGCCCCGGCATTTT

d_call: .
clone_size: .
v_call: TRBV4-1
j_call: TRBJ2-7
cdr3_aa: CASNQDFSGSSYEQYF
cdr3_nt: TGCGCAAGCAACCAAGATTTTAGCGGAAGCTCTTACGAGCAGTACTTC

d_call: TRBD2
clone_size: .
v_call: TRBV29-1
j_call: TRBJ2-7
cdr3_aa: CSVESPKTSESYEKYF
cdr3_nt: TGCAGCGTTGAATCCCCCAAGACTAGCGAGTCCTACGAGAAGTACTTC

d_call: .
clone_size: .
v_call: TRBV12-5
j_call: TRBJ1-1
cdr3_aa: CASGSTGHQNTEALF
cdr3_nt: TGTGCTAGTGGTTCCACGGGACACCAGAACACCGAAGCTCTCTTT

d_call: .
clone_size: .
v_call: TRBV14
j_call: TRBJ2-1
cdr3_aa: CGSSQDGSSYNEQFF
cdr3_nt: TGTGGCAGCAGCCAAGATGGGAGTTCCTACAATGAACAGTTCTTC

d_call: TRBD2
clone_size: .
v_call: TRBV4-1
j_call: TRBJ2-7
cdr3_aa: CVSSLYPSGGGSYEHYF
cdr3_nt: TGCGTCAGCAGCCTTTACCCTAGCGGAGGCGGCTCCTACGAGCACTACTTC

d_call: .
clone_size: .
v_call: TRBV2
j_call: TRBJ1-1
cdr3_aa: CASSQLGGETEAFF
cdr3_nt: TGTGCCAGCAGTCAATTGGGAGGGGAAACTGAAGCTTTCTTT

d_call: .
clone_size: few
v_call: TRBV6-6
j_call: TRBJ1-3
cdr3_aa: CASSRQDSGNIIYF
cdr3_nt: TGTGCCAGCAGTAGGCAGGACTCTGGAAACATCATATATTTT

d_call: .
clone_size: .
v_call: TRBV9
j_call: TRBJ2-3
cdr3_aa: CASSVGLGGDTQYF
cdr3_nt: TGTGCCAGCAGCGTAGGGCTTGGTGGAGATACGCAGTATTTT

d_call: TRBD2
clone_size: .
v_call: TRBV10-2
j_call: TRBJ2-2
cdr3_aa: CASSEGLAEGEDRGAVF
cdr3_nt: TGCGCCAGCAGTGAGGGACTAGCGGAGGGCGAAGACCGGGGAGCTGTTTTT

d_call: .
clone_size: .
v_call: TRBV7-8
j_call: TRBJ2-3
cdr3_aa: CANSLGLSLNTDMQYF
cdr3_nt: TGTGCCAACAGCTTGGGGTTGTCGTTGAACACAGATATGCAGTATTTT

d_call: TRBD2
clone_size: .
v_call: TRBV4-1
j_call: TRBJ2-1
cdr3_aa: CASSYHGLAGSYNEQFF
cdr3_nt: TGCGCCAGCAGCTACCACGGACTAGCGGGATCCTACAATGAGCAGTTCTTC

d_call: TRBD1
clone_size: .
v_call: TRBV29-1
j_call: TRBJ2-1
cdr3_aa: CSVGRRDRGYNEPFF
cdr3_nt: TGCAGCGTTGGGCGTCGGGACAGGGGTTACAATGAGCCGTTCTTC

d_call: .
clone_size: .
v_call: TRBV11-2
j_call: TRBJ2-1
cdr3_aa: CTSSFDPKRTGSYSEQFF
cdr3_nt: TGTACCAGCAGCTTTGATCCTAAGAGGACCGGGAGTTACAGTGAGCAGTTCTTC

d_call: .
clone_size: .
v_call: TRBV4-1
j_call: TRBJ2-1
cdr3_aa: CASNQEAGQNNEQFF
cdr3_nt: TGCGCCAGCAACCAAGAAGCAGGACAAAACAATGAGCAGTTCTTC

d_call: .
clone_size: .
v_call: TRBV7-6
j_call: TRBJ1-4
cdr3_aa: CASSLGTDENEKLFF
cdr3_nt: TGTGCCAGCAGCCTCGGGACTGACGAGAATGAAAAACTGTTTTTT

d_call: .
clone_size: .
v_call: TRBV29-1
j_call: TRBJ2-3
cdr3_aa: CSVGRAGKDTQYF
cdr3_nt: TGTAGCGTTGGAAGGGCGGGCAAAGATACGCAGTATTTT

d_call: .
clone_size: many
v_call: TRBV7-9
j_call: TRBJ2-1
cdr3_aa: CASSLSIRDFEQFF
cdr3_nt: TGTGCCAGCAGCTTAAGTATCCGGGACTTTGAGCAGTTCTTC

d_call: .
clone_size: .
v_call: TRBV11-2
j_call: TRBJ1-2
cdr3_aa: CVSSSEGNHGYTF
cdr3_nt: TGTGTCAGCAGCTCAGAGGGGAACCATGGCTACACCTTC

d_call: .
clone_size: .
v_call: TRBV6-1
j_call: TRBJ2-5
cdr3_aa: CAISGGREETQYF
cdr3_nt: TGTGCCATCAGTGGTGGTAGGGAGGAGACCCAGTACTTC

d_call: TRBD2
clone_size: .
v_call: TRBV6-1
j_call: TRBJ2-7
cdr3_aa: CGSDSGILSHEHYF
cdr3_nt: TGTGGCAGCGACAGCGGGATATTATCCCACGAGCATTACTTC

d_call: TRBD2
clone_size: few
v_call: TRBV20-1
j_call: TRBJ2-7
cdr3_aa: CSARGGLAGVLDETYEQYF
cdr3_nt: TGCAGTGCTAGGGGGGGACTAGCGGGAGTATTAGATGAGACCTACGAGCAGTACTTC

d_call: .
clone_size: once
v_call: TRBV4-1
j_call: TRBJ2-1
cdr3_aa: CARSQENDEQFF
cdr3_nt: TGCGCCAGAAGCCAAGAAAACGATGAGCAGTTCTTC

d_call: .
clone_size: .
v_call: TRBV2
j_call: TRBJ2-7
cdr3_aa: CTSSDFYEQYF
cdr3_nt: TGTACCAGCAGTGATTTCTACGAGCAGTACTTC

d_call: .
clone_size: .
v_call: TRBV4-1
j_call: TRBJ2-7
cdr3_aa: CAGSQEVAAGEQYF
cdr3_nt: TGCGCCGGCAGCCAAGAGGTGGCGGCGGGCGAGCAGTACTTC

d_call: .
clone_size: .
v_call: TRBV11-2
j_call: TRBJ1-1
cdr3_aa: CASSIVGSVTEAFF
cdr3_nt: TGTGCCAGCAGCATAGTTGGTTCCGTAACTGAAGCTTTCTTT

d_call: .
clone_size: many
v_call: TRBV12-3/TRBV12-4
j_call: TRBJ2-2
cdr3_aa: CASSLPGAGELFF
cdr3_nt: TGTGCCAGCAGTCTCCCGGGGGCCGGGGAGCTGTTTTTT

d_call: TRBD2
clone_size: .
v_call: TRBV11-2
j_call: TRBJ2-3
cdr3_aa: CASNLEGTSGTDMQYF
cdr3_nt: TGTGCCAGCAACTTAGAAGGGACTAGCGGCACAGATATGCAGTATTTC

d_call: .
clone_size: .
v_call: TRBV4-1
j_call: TRBJ1-5
cdr3_aa: CASNQETQNMPQHF
cdr3_nt: TGTGCCAGCAACCAAGAAACGCAGAACATGCCCCAGCATTTT

d_call: .
clone_size: once
v_call: TRBV11-2
j_call: TRBJ2-2
cdr3_aa: CASSLTTPNAGELFF
cdr3_nt: TGTGCCAGCAGCTTGACGACTCCCAACGCCGGGGAGCTGTTTTTT

d_call: .
clone_size: medium-sized
v_call: TRBV12-3/TRBV12-4
j_call: TRBJ2-7
cdr3_aa: CASSLHGEGNEQYF
cdr3_nt: TGTGCCAGCAGTTTACATGGAGAGGGCAACGAGCAGTACTTC

d_call: .
clone_size: .
v_call: TRBV12-3/TRBV12-4
j_call: TRBJ2-1
cdr3_aa: CDSSLTHEQFF
cdr3_nt: TGTGACAGCAGCCTCACCCATGAGCAGTTCTTC

d_call: .
clone_size: once
v_call: TRBV4-1
j_call: TRBJ2-5
cdr3_aa: CASSLTGTNGGPEETQYF
cdr3_nt: TGCGCCAGCAGCCTTACCGGAACTAACGGGGGTCCCGAGGAGACCCAGTACTTC

d_call: .
clone_size: .
v_call: TRBV28
j_call: TRBJ1-2
cdr3_aa: CASRISTSMTRYGYTF
cdr3_nt: TGTGCCAGCAGGATTAGCACAAGTATGACTAGATATGGCTACACCTTC